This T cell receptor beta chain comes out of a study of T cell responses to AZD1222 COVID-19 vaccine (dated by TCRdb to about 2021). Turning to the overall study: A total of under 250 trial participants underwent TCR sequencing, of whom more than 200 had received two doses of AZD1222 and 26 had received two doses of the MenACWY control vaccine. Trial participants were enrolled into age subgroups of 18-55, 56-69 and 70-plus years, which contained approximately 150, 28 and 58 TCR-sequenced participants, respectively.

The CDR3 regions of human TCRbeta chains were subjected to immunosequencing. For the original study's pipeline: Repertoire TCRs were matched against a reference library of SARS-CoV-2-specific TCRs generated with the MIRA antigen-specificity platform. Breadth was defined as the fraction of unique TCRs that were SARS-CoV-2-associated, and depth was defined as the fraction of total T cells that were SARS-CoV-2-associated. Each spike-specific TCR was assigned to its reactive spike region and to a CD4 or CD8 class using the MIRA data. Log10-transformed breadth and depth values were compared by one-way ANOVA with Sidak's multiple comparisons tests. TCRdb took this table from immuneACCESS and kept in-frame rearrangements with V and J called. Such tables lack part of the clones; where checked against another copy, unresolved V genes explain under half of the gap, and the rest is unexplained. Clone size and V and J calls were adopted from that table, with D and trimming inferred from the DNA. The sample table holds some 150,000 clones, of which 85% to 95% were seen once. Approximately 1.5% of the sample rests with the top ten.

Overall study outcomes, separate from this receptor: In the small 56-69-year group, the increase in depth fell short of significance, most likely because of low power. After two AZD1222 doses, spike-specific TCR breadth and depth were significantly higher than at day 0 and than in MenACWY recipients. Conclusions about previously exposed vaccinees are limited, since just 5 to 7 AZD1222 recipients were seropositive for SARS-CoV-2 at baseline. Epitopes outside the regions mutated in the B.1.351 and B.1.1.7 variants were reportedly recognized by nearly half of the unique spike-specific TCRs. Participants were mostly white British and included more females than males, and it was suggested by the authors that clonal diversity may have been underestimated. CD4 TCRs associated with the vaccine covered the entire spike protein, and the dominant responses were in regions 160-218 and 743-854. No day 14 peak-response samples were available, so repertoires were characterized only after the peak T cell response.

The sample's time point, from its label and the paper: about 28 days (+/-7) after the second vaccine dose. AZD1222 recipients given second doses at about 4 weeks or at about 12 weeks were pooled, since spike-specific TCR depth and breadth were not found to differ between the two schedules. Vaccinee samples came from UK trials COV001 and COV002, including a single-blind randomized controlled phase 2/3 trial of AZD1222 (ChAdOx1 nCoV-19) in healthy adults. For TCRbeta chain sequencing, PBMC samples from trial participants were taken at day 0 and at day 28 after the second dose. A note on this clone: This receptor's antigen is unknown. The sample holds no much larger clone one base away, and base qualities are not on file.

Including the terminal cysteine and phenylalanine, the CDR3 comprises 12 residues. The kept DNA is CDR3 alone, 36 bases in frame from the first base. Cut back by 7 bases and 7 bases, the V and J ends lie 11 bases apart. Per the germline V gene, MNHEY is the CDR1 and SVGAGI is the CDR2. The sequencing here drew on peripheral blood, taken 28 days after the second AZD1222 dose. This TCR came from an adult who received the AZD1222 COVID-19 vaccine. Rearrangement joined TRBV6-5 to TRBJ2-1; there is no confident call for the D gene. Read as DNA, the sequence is TGTGCCAGCATATCAAGTACAAATGAGCAGTTCTTC. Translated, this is CASISSTNEQFF.